Detailed here is one T cell receptor (beta chain). Seattle researchers signed up patients amid active infection and tracked them longitudinally. Study processing details: Amplification of reference gene primers provided the estimated nucleated cell counts. Profiling relied on immunoSEQ multiplex PCR, and the TCRdb table lists in-frame clones only, not all of them. The V and J calls and clone size were taken over from that table, and D and trimming were inferred from the DNA. The sample includes some 180,000 clones, approximately 88% of them seen just once. The record originates from a study of blood T cell repertoires in COVID-19. Study in general: The analysed material was cDNA or gDNA that came from T cells, B-cell-depleted T cells, or PBMCs.

The specimen sequenced was peripheral blood. This TCR derives from a woman in her thirties or forties with COVID-19, enrolled during active disease.

This CDR3 reads CASSSYRGDEKLFF. CDR3 coding DNA: TGTGCCAGCAGTTCATACAGGGGTGATGAAAAACTGTTTTTT. The chain employs TRBV28 and TRBJ1-4; 7 bases agree with TRBD1. Germline-derived CDR1 and CDR2 are MDHEN and SYDVKM. The length of the CDR3 is 14 residues. Germline trimming cut 4 bases from V and 6 bases from J; bases unmatched to any gene: 5. The full variable domain, rest sourced from reference TRBV28 and TRBJ1-4, is DVKVTQSSRYLVKRTGEKVFLECVQDMDHENMFWYRQDPGLGLRLIYFSYDVKMKEKGDIPEGYSVSREKKERFSLILESASTNQTSMYLCASSSYRGDEKLFFGSGTQLSVL.